The text below deals with one T cell receptor (beta chain). Trimming took 0 bases from V and 6 from J, leaving 6 bases between them. This CDR3 has 13 amino acids. Germline values: CDR1 SGDLS, CDR2 YYNGEE. The data belong to a study of blood T cell repertoires in COVID-19. Study details: COVID-19 samples collected from the United States, Italy and Spain covered acute and convalescent phases.

Sequenced by immunoSEQ multiplex PCR; TCRdb stores in-frame clones only, minus some. The data hold tens of thousands of clones, with 80% observed a single time. Sequenced input: peripheral blood. This chain joins TRBV9 and TRBJ2-2; D remains unclear. The receptor was isolated from an elderly woman with acute or convalescent COVID-19. CDR3 sequence (DNA): TGTGCCAGCAGCGTAGTTGAGTCCGGGGAGCTGTTTTTT. It yields the protein CASSVVESGELFF.